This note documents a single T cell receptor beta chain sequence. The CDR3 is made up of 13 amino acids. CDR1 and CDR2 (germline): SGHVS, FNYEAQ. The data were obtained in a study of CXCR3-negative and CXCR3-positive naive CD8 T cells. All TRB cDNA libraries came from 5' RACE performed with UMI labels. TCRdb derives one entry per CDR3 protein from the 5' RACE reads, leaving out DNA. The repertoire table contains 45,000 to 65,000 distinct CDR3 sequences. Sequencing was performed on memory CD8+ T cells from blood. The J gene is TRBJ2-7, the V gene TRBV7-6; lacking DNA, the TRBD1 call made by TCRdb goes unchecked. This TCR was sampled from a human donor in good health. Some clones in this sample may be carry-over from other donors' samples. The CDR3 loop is CASSPTGDDEQYF.